This T cell receptor (beta chain) was sequenced during a study of cytomegalovirus exposure and HLA in healthy donors (dated by TCRdb to 2016 to 2017). Context from the whole study: According to an earlier analysis of 587 of the donors, about 179 million T cells yielded some 110 million unique TCR beta sequences and approximately 300 Gb of sequence data. Approximately 330 gigabases of sequencing data and around 80 million unique TCR sequences made up an early release that covered fewer than 650 HLA-typed donors. Among the approximately 420 genotyped donors, more than 70% belonged to the genetic ancestry cluster associated with self-reported Caucasian donors. The study aimed to test whether signatures of past pathogen exposure could be identified by cataloging public T cell receptors. The study used immunosequencing to profile the T cell repertoires of 666 subjects and linked those repertoires to cytomegalovirus serostatus. Along with the roughly 700-subject first cohort, a separate validation cohort of over a hundred different subjects was used. The study combined high-throughput TCR immunosequencing, statistical association of individual TCRs with disease status, and machine learning to predict cytomegalovirus infection status. In a later analysis, previously published TCR beta repertoires from hundreds of donors were re-analyzed and high-resolution HLA genotyping was added so that TCR occurrence patterns could be studied. The later analysis used no new phenotypic data to find candidate immune exposures, relying instead on TCR beta sequences and their occurrence across donors. To decide whether each TCR beta V gene segment behaved as functional or pseudogenic, an earlier analysis of fewer than 750 of the donors relied on high-throughput TCR beta sequencing. Donor age, sex, ethnicity and CMV serostatus were collected together with the repertoire data. Genome-wide SNP genotypes for about 65% of the 666 donors were used in a later genetic analysis, which treated that subset as a discovery cohort. Every discovery cohort repertoire had been produced on one sequencing platform. HLA typing covered class I and class II loci at four-digit resolution. Typing coverage varied by locus: about 620-640 donors for A, B, C, DRB1 and DQB1; roughly 560 for DQA1; approximately 610 for DPA1; some 470 for DPB1. Roughly 5 DR-DQ haplotypes were handled as single units for association and clustering, since linkage in the cohort was strong. Among some 410 genotyped donors of the cohort, an average of approximately 250,000 unique TCR beta nucleotide sequences were sequenced per donor, roughly 20% of them non-productive. Broad study findings and their caveats: Sequencing depth was assumed to be roughly uniform across donors in the presence/absence analyses, though that assumption may not hold. Immune exposure information for the cohort was limited to CMV serostatus. A further reported finding was that TCR beta sequences accurately predicted the HLA-A and HLA-B alleles for most subjects in the first cohort. Broadly in line with IMGT annotations, most TCR beta V segments showed up in productive rearrangements about 87% or about 30% of the time in an earlier analysis of 450 to 600 of the donors. A few of the identified cytomegalovirus-associated TCR beta chains were confirmed in vitro to be specific for cytomegalovirus antigens. A later analysis found that HLA-associated TCR beta chains were more clonally expanded and had lower generation probabilities than equally common non-associated chains. A later analysis associated roughly 17,000 TCR beta sequences with specific HLA alleles at a false discovery rate of 0.05. Compared with the approximately 720-donor mean, donors in an Asian-associated ancestry cluster had fewer N-insertions in productive TCRs, according to a later genetic analysis. A cluster of highly shared sequence variants was judged likely to represent a technical artifact of the sequencing pipeline. According to the authors, the approach could potentially be generalized to other disease states and immunological phenotypes. When HLA alleles, especially DR and DQ, strongly co-occurred, attributing TCR associations to individual alleles was difficult. Some IMGT-functional V segments, including TRBV6-2 and TRBV6-3, could not be told apart with the 87-base-pair reads, so those segments were excluded. In this cohort, only TCR beta chains were sequenced, and detectable features were limited by the absence of alpha or paired-chain data. In the study, approximately 150 TCR beta chains were listed as associated with cytomegalovirus. According to a later analysis, TCR association rates differed among HLA loci, with DRB1 alleles showing the most associated TCRs and HLA-C alleles showing the fewest. Across donors, most TCR sequences were observed very rarely, whereas some public TCRs were present in many individuals. V-gene and J-gene trimming of TCR beta chains was associated with a missense DCLRE1C variant in a later genetic analysis, and the association was replicated in an independent cohort. Several of the top co-occurrence clusters appeared to be linked to parvovirus B19, influenza, CMV and Epstein-Barr virus, according to a later analysis. Because counts were too low, seventeen rarely observed V segments, including chromosome 9 orphons, were left out of the earlier analysis of 587 of the donors. Most CMV-associated TCR beta chains appeared to be HLA-restricted in a later analysis, and the HLA associations seemed to be driven largely by CMV exposure. Linkage disequilibrium might explain the correlated functional status among segregating V segments, but an unknown experimental factor could not be excluded. Because some donors lacked HLA typing at each locus, the association tests relied only on the typed subset. The classifier was reported to diagnose cytomegalovirus status with high specificity and sensitivity in both the original and validation cohorts.

The library was built by means of the immunoSEQ multiplex PCR assay. A mixture of 60 forward primers for TCR Vbeta segments and 13 reverse primers for TCR Jbeta segments was used in the multiplex PCR. The CDR3 region of rearranged TCR beta genes was amplified from genomic DNA by a multiplex PCR assay. On the Illumina HiSeq System, the amplified TCR beta libraries were sequenced as 87-base-pair reads. The paper's data handling went like this. Across the 640 or so repertoires, a later analysis counted tens of millions of unique TCR beta chains, around 11 million of which were shared by at least two donors. To remove PCR and sequencing errors, raw reads were error-corrected and collapsed into unique sequences using a nearest-neighbor algorithm that merged closely related sequences. V, D and J gene segments were assigned by aligning CDR3 sequences to IMGT reference sequences. For a sequence to be retained, a match of at least six nucleotides to both a V gene segment and a J gene segment was required. Rearrangements were classified as productive when the CDR3 lacked stop codons and remained in frame with V and J, and all other rearrangements were classified as non-productive. CDR3 was defined according to IMGT convention as the region running from the second conserved V-encoded cysteine to the conserved J-encoded phenylalanine. Sequences without an unambiguous match to a single V gene segment were excluded from the earlier analysis of 450 to 650 of the donors. In an earlier analysis of roughly 600 of the donors, a V segment was called functional when productive rearrangements were above 56.7%, and segregating when the standard deviation between donors exceeded 5%. To diagnose cytomegalovirus status from the catalog of TCR beta chain sequences, a statistical classification framework was built. In a later analysis, V and J genes were assigned by comparing TCR nucleotide sequences against IMGT/GENE-DB human TR gene sequences. In a later analysis, CDR3 sequences and most-parsimonious VDJ recombination scenarios were assigned using the TCRdist pipeline. A later analysis defined each TCR beta chain by its CDR3 amino acid sequence plus V-gene family, and excluded reads lacking a unique V-gene family. A later analysis removed 500 to 600 highly shared, low-generation-probability nucleotide sequences to deal with suspected cross-contamination and a sequencing artifact. In a later analysis, a clonal expansion index for each public chain was calculated from normalized within-repertoire ranks of inferred template counts. A later analysis computed generation probabilities with a VDJ recombination model fitted to out-of-frame rearrangements, and checked the results against IGoR. A later analysis scored TCR-TCR, TCR-HLA and TCR-CMV co-occurrence with hypergeometric tests, applying a repertoire-size bias correction to TCR pairs. A later analysis estimated false discovery rates by permuting HLA or CMV assignments 20 times. In a later analysis, co-occurring TCRs were grouped using DBSCAN, and TCRdist sequence similarity was added for clustering within HLA-allele-positive subsets. Repertoires with fewer than 30,000 or more than 120,000 public chains were left out of co-occurrence clustering, as were a handful of repertoires with anomalous nucleotide sharing. TCRdb holds this immuneACCESS table with in-frame rearrangements only. Some clones are missing; in checked studies, unresolved V genes explain under half, and the rest has no known cause. The DNA was the basis for D and trimming; V, J and clone size are from that table. The sample table contains roughly 110,000 clones; only one count was recorded for roughly 73% of them. Nearly 0.9% of the sample is held by the ten biggest clonotypes.

As for this clone: Its antigen remains unidentified. The record has no base qualities; no much larger clone is one base away.

The cohort consisted of some 730 healthy bone marrow donors. Cohort members were all nominally healthy when sampled, although unrecorded immune exposures were likely present. The donor was CMV seronegative and belonged to the group of 350 or so seronegative cohort members. Each donor provided a peripheral blood sample, and peripheral blood mononuclear cells were used for TCR beta sequencing. The Qiagen DNeasy Blood Extraction Kit was used to extract genomic DNA from the blood cell samples. For CDR1 and CDR2, the germline V gene lists SQVTM and ANQGSEA. V loses 4 bases of germline sequence and J loses 1 base, and the interval between the two ends is 4 bases. There are 11 amino acids in the CDR3, from cysteine to phenylalanine inclusive. The only DNA kept is the CDR3, 33 bases in frame from the first base.

The sequence links TRBV29-1 to TRBJ1-1; no D gene can be assigned with confidence. Material for sequencing was PBMCs. The receptor's source is a woman in her twenties or thirties in good health and CMV-seronegative. The nucleotides read TGCAGCGTTGTCTCGAACACTGAAGCTTTCTTT. Translated, this gives CSVVSNTEAFF. The full variable domain, with segments outside the CDR3 supplied by the reference TRBV29-1 and TRBJ1-1 proteins, appears as SAVISQKPSRDICQRGTSLTIQCQVDSQVTMMFWYRQQPGQSLTLIATANQGSEATYESGFVIDKFPISRPNLTFSTLTVSNMSPEDSSIYLCSVVSNTEAFFGQGTRLTVV.